This T cell receptor beta chain was retrieved from a study of cytomegalovirus exposure and HLA in healthy donors. It was with 60 Vbeta and 13 Jbeta primers that the PCR ran. The table came from immunoSEQ multiplex PCR; TCRdb's copy has only in-frame clones and leaves some out. The sample has 55,000 to 65,000 clones; roughly 90% are singletons. The CDR3 extends over 11 amino acids. The V segment lost 6 bases and the J segment 10 bases; nucleotides outside the gene matches: 4. Germline V gives CDR1 MNHNS, CDR2 SASEGT. This clone was counted a few times. Material: PBMCs. The gene calls are TRBV6-1 and TRBJ1-1; 8 bases line up with TRBD1. This sequence was found in a man under 40 in good health and CMV-seropositive. CDR3 nucleotides: TGTGCCAGCAGCGAACAGGGGGGAGCTTTCTTT. Protein sequence: CASSEQGGAFF.